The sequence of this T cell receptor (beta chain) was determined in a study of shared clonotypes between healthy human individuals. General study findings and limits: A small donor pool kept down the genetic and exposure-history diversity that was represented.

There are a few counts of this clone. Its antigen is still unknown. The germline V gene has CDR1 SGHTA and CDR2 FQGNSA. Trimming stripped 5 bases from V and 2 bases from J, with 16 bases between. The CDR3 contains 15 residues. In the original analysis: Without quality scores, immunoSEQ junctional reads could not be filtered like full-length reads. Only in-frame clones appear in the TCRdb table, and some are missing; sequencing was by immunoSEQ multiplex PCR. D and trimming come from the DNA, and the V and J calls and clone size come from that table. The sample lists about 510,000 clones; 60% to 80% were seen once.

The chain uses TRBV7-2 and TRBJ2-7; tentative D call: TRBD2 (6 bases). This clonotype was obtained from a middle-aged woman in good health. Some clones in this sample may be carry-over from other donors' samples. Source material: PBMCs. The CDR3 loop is CASSPVVGGPYEQYF. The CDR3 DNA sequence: TGTGCCAGCAGCCCCGTAGTGGGGGGTCCCTACGAGCAGTACTTC.